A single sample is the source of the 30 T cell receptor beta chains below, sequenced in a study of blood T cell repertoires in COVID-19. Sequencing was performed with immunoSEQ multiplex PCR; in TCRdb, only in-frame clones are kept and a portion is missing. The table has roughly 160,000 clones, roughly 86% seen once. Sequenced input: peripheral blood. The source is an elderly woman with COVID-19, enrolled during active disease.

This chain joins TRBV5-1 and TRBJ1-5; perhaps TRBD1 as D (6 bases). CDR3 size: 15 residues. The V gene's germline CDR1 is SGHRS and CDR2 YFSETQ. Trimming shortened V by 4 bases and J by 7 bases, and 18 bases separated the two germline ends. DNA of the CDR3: TGCGCCAGCAGCCCCCAGGGGAGTTTGGGGCAGCCCCAGCATTTT. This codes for CASSPQGSLGQPQHF.

In nucleotides, the CDR3 is TGTGCCAGTAAGGAGACGCAAGCGGGGTTCTACGAGCAGTACTTC. It specifies CASKETQAGFYEQYF. The chain couples TRBV19 to TRBJ2-7; 7 nucleotides agree with TRBD2. V gave up 7 bases and J gave up 3 bases; unmatched junction bases: 12. This CDR3 is 15 amino acids long. Germline-derived CDR1 and CDR2 are LNHDA and SQIVND (reference sequence).

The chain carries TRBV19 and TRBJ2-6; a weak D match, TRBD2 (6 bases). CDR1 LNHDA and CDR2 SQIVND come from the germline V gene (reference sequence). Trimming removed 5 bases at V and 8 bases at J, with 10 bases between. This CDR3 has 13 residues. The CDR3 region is CASSLGTPNVLTF. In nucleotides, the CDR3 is TGTGCCAGTAGTCTCGGGACTCCCAACGTCCTGACTTTC.

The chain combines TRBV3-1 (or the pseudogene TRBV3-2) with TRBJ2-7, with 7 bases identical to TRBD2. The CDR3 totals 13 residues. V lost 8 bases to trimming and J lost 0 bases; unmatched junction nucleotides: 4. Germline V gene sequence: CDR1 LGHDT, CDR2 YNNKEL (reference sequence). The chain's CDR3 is CASGRGGSYEQYF. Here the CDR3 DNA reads TGTGCCAGCGGGCGCGGGGGCTCCTACGAGCAGTACTTC.

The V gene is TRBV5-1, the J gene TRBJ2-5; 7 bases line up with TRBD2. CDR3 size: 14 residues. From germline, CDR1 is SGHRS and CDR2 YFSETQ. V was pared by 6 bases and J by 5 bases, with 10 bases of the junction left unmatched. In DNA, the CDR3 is TGCGCCAGCACCGGGATCGGGGGGACTGAGACCCAGTACTTC. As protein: CASTGIGGTETQYF.

The CDR3 loop reads CASSLVGAGVYNEQFF. The CDR3 DNA reads TGTGCCAGCAGCTTAGTCGGAGCGGGAGTCTACAATGAGCAGTTCTTC. This chain connects TRBV11-2 to TRBJ2-1; 8 bases are shared with TRBD2. With 1 base clipped from V and 3 bases from J, the junction kept 5 bases outside the gene matches. The CDR3 has 16 amino acids. Germline CDR1 is SGHAT and CDR2 is FQNNGV.

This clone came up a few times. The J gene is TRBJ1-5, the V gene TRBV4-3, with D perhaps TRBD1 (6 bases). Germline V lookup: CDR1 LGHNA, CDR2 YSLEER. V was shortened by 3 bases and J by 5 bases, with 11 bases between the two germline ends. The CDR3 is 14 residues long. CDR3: CASSQATGYQPQHF. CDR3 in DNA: TGCGCCAGCAGCCAGGCAACAGGGTATCAGCCCCAGCATTTT.

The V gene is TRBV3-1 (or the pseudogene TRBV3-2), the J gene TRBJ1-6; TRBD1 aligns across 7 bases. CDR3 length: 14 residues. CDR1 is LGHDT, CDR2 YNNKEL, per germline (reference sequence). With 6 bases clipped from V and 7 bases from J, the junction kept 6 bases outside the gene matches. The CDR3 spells CASRKQGKNSPLHF. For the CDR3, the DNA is TGTGCCAGCAGAAAACAGGGGAAGAATTCACCCCTCCACTTT.

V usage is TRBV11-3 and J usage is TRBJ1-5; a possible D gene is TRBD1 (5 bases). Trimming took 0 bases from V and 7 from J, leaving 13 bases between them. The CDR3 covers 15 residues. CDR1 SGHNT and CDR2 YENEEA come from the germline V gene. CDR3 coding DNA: TGTGCCAGCAGCTTAGATATCAGGGTCGACCAGCCCCAGCATTTT. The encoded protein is CASSLDIRVDQPQHF.

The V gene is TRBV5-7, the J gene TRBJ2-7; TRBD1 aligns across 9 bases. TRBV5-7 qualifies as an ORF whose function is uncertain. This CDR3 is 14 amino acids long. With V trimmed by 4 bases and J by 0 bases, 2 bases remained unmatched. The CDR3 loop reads CASSGDRVSYEQYF. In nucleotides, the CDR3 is TGTGCCAGCAGCGGGGACAGGGTCTCCTACGAGCAGTACTTC.

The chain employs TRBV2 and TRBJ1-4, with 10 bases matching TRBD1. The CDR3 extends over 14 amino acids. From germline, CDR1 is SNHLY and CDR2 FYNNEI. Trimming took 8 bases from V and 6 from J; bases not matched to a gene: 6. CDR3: CASGSGTGDEKLFF. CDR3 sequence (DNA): TGTGCCAGCGGTTCCGGGACAGGGGATGAAAAACTGTTTTTT.

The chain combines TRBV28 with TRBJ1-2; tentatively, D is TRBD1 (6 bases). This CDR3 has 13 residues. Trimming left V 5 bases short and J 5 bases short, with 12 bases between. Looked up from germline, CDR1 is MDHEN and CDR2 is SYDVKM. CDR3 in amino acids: CASSPRTVYGYTF. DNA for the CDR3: TGTGCCAGCAGTCCACGGACAGTTTATGGCTACACCTTC.

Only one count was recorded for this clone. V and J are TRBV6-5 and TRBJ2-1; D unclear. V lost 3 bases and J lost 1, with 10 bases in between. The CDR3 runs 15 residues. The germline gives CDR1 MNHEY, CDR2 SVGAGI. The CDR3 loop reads CASSYDRVSYNEQFF. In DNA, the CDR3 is TGTGCCAGCAGTTATGACCGGGTTTCCTACAATGAGCAGTTCTTC.

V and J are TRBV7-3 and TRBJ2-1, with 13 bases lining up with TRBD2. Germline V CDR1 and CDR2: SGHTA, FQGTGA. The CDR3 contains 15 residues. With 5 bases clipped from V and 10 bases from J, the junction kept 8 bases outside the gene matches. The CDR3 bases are TGTGCCAGCAGCCCAACTAGCGGGAGGGCCCGCGAGCAGTTCTTC. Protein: CASSPTSGRAREQFF.

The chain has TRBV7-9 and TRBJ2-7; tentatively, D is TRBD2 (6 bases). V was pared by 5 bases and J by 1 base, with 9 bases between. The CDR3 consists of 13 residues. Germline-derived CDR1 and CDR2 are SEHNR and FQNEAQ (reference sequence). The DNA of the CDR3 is TGTGCCAGCAGCACCGGGACTTCCTACGAGCAGTACTTC. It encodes CASSTGTSYEQYF.

The CDR3 loop reads CASAPMGGTQETQYF. The CDR3 nucleotides read TGTGCTAGTGCCCCCATGGGGGGAACACAAGAGACCCAGTACTTC. This chain uses TRBV12-5 with TRBJ2-5; D might be TRBD2 (6 bases). The CDR3 sequence is 15 residues long. Germline CDR1 LGHNT, CDR2 FRNRAP. Deletions cut 7 bases from V and 2 bases from J, with 17 bases between.

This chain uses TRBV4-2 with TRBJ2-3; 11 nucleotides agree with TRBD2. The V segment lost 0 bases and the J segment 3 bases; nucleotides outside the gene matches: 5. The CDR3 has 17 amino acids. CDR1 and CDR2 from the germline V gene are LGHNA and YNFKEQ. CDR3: CASSQDLGLAETDTQYF. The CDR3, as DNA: TGTGCCAGCAGCCAAGATCTGGGACTAGCGGAGACAGATACGCAGTATTTT.

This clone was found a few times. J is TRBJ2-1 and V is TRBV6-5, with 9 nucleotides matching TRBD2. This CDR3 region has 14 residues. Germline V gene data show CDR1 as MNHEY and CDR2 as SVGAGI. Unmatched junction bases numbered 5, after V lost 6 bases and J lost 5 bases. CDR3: CASRRTSAHNEQFF. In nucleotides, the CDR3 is TGTGCCAGCAGGAGGACTAGCGCCCACAATGAGCAGTTCTTC.

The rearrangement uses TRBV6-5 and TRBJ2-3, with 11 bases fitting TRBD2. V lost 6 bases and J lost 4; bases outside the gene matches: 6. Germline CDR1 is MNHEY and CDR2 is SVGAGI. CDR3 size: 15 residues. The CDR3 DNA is TGTGCCAGCAGAAGACTAGCGGGGTTTTCAGATACGCAGTATTTT. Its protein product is CASRRLAGFSDTQYF.

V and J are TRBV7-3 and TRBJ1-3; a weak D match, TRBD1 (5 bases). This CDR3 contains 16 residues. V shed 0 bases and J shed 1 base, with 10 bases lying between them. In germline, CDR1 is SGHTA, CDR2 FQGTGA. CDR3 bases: TGTGCCAGCAGCTTAACGGGACTGCCATCTGGAAACACCATATATTTT. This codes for CASSLTGLPSGNTIYF. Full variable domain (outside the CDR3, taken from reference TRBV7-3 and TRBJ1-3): GAGVSQTPSNKVTEKGKYVELRCDPISGHTALYWYRQSLGQGPEFLIYFQGTGAADDSGLPNDRFFAVRPEGSVSTLKIQRTERGDSAVYLCASSLTGLPSGNTIYFGEGSWLTVV.

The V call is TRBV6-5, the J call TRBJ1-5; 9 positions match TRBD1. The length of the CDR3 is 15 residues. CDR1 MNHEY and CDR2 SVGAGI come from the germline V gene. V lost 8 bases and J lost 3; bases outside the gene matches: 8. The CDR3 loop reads CASRKQGANNQPQHF. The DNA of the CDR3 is TGTGCCAGCCGGAAACAGGGGGCTAACAATCAGCCCCAGCATTTT.

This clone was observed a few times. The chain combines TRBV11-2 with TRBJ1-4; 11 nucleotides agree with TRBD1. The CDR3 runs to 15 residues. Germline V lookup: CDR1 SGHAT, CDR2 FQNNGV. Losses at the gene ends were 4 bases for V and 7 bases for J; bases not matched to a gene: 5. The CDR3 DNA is TGTGCCAGCAGCTCCTCCGGGACAGGGGGTGAAAAACTGTTTTTT. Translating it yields CASSSSGTGGEKLFF.

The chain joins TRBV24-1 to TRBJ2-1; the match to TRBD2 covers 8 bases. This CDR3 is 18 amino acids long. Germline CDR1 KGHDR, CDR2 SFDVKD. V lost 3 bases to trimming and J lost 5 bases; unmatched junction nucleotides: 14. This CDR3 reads CATSDRRGRTSRNNEQFF. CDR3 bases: TGTGCCACCAGTGATCGTAGAGGTCGGACTAGCAGAAACAATGAGCAGTTCTTC.

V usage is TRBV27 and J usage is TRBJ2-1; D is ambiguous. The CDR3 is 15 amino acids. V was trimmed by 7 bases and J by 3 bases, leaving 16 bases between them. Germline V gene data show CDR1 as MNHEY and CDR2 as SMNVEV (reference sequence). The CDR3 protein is CASTPGLPDYNEQFF. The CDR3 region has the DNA TGTGCCAGCACCCCCGGGTTACCAGACTACAATGAGCAGTTCTTC.

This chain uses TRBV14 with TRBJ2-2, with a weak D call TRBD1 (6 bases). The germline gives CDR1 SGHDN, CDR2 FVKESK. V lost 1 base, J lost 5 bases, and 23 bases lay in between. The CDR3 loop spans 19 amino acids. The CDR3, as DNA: TGTGCCAGCAGCCAAGCCCGGTGGCAGGGGAACATTGGGACCGGGGAGCTGTTTTTT. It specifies CASSQARWQGNIGTGELFF.

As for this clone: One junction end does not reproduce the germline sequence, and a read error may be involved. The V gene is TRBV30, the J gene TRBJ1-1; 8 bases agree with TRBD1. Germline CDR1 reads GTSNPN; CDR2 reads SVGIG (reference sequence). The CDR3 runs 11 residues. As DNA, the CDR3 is TGTGCCTGGACGCCCCAGGGGGCGTTTTTGTTT. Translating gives CAWTPQGAFLF.

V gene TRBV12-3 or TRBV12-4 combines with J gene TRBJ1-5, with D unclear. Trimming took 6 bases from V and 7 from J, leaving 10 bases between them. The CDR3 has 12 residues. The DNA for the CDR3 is TGTGCCAGCAGCCCGATCGGGCAGCCCCAGCATTTT. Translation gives CASSPIGQPQHF.

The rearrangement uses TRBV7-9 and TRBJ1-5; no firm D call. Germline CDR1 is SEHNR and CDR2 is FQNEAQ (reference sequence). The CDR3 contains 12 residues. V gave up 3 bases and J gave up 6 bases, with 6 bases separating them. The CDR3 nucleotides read TGTGCCAGCAGCTTTTTTCTTCAGCCCCAGCATTTT. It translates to CASSFFLQPQHF.

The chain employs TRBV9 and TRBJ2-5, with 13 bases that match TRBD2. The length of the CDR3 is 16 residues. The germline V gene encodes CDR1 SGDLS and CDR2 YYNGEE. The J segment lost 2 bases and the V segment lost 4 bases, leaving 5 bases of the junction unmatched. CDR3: CASSPQTSGGQETQYF. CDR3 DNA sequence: TGTGCCAGCAGCCCCCAGACTAGCGGGGGGCAAGAGACCCAGTACTTC.

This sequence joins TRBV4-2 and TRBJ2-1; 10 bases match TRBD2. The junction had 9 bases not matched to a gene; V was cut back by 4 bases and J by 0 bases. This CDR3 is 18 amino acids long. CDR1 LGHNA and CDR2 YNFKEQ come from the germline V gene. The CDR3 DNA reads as TGTGCCAGCAGCCTAAGTCTAGCGGGGGATTACTCCTACAATGAGCAGTTCTTC. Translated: CASSLSLAGDYSYNEQFF.